A single sample is the source of the 27 T cell receptor beta chains below, sequenced in a study of identical twins' blood T cells. MiXCR was run by TCRdb on the 5' RACE reads, yielding one entry per CDR3 protein. The sample lists hundreds of thousands of distinct CDR3 sequences; roughly 28% were seen once. Sequencing input: PBMCs. These receptors came from a woman between 18 and 55 years old in good health.

This sequence joins TRBV7-8 and TRBJ2-5; D unclear. V was clipped by 1 base and J by 3 bases, with 6 bases between them. This CDR3 region has 13 residues. Germline assignment: CDR1 SGHVS and CDR2 FQNEAQ. CDR3 sequence reads: CASSLGLKETQYF. The DNA for the CDR3 is TGTGCCAGCAGCTTAGGACTCAAAGAGACCCAGTACTTC.

The table lists this clonotype with a few counts. The chain joins TRBV20-1 to TRBJ2-1; the D is unclear. Trimming cost V 7 bases and J 0 bases, with 10 bases left between them. Germline CDR1 and CDR2: DFQATT and SNEGSKA (reference sequence). The CDR3 runs to 13 residues. The CDR3 loop is CSGAVSSYNEQFF. As DNA, the CDR3 is TGCAGTGGTGCGGTGAGCTCCTACAATGAGCAGTTCTTC.

This clonotype turned up a few times. J is TRBJ2-1 and V is TRBV24-1; 7 bases align to TRBD2. Germline lookup yields CDR1 KGHDR and CDR2 SFDVKD. This CDR3 has 14 residues. Unmatched junction bases numbered 2, after V lost 5 bases and J lost 2 bases. The CDR3 region is CATSARGTYNEQFF. The CDR3 DNA reads as TGTGCCACCAGTGCGCGGGGGACCTACAATGAGCAGTTCTTC.

This clonotype was found a few times. The rearrangement joins TRBV12-3 or TRBV12-4 to TRBJ1-2, with D uncertain. The germline V and J ends were trimmed by 1 base and 0 bases, with 9 bases remaining between them. CDR3 length: 15 amino acids. CDR3 in amino acids: CASSLGGRTNYGYTF. The CDR3 nucleotides are TGTGCCAGCAGTTTAGGGGGTAGAACTAACTATGGCTACACCTTC.

This clonotype was seen a handful of times. J is TRBJ1-2 and V is TRBV7-9; 8 nucleotides match TRBD1. Trimming cost V 1 base and J 5 bases; bases outside gene matches: 3. The germline gives CDR1 SEHNR, CDR2 FQNEAQ (reference sequence). The CDR3 contains 14 residues. This CDR3 is CASSLDQGAYGYTF. The CDR3 DNA sequence: TGTGCCAGCAGCTTAGATCAGGGGGCATATGGCTACACCTTC. The full variable domain, rest sourced from reference TRBV7-9 and TRBJ1-2, is DTGVSQNPRHKITKRGQNVTFRCDPISEHNRLYWYRQTLGQGPEFLTYFQNEAQLEKSRLLSDRFSAERPKGSFSTLEIQRTEQGDSAMYLCASSLDQGAYGYTFGSGTRLTVV.

The chain has TRBV5-1 and TRBJ1-1, with a possible D match to TRBD1 (6 bases). CDR3 size: 14 residues. V gave up 4 bases and J gave up 4 bases, with 14 bases separating them. Germline CDR1 and CDR2: SGHRS and YFSETQ. The CDR3 sequence: CASSQQGPITEAFF. The CDR3 DNA is TGCGCCAGCAGCCAACAGGGACCGATCACTGAAGCTTTCTTT.

This clonotype was observed a handful of times. The chain couples TRBV20-1 to TRBJ2-3; D not resolved. CDR3 length: 12 residues. V was shortened by 3 bases and J by 4 bases, with 8 bases between the two germline ends. Per the germline V gene, CDR1 is DFQATT and CDR2 is SNEGSKA (reference sequence). The CDR3 sequence: CSASRLPDTQYF. The CDR3, as DNA: TGCAGTGCTAGTAGGCTCCCAGATACGCAGTATTTT.

The chain is built from TRBV7-8 and TRBJ1-5, with 7 bases that match TRBD1. CDR1 is SGHVS and CDR2 is FQNEAQ in the germline V gene. CDR3 length equals 18 residues. Germline trimming cut 5 bases from V and 0 bases from J; bases unmatched to any gene: 13. The CDR3 spells CASSARQGGGDSNQPQHF. The CDR3 coding sequence is TGTGCCAGCAGCGCACGACAGGGAGGTGGTGATAGCAATCAGCCCCAGCATTTT.

This chain links TRBV20-1 with TRBJ1-2; a possible D gene is TRBD1 (5 bases). The CDR3 covers 16 residues. Between the trimmed V and J ends, which lost 3 bases and 4 bases, there was a span of 21 bases. Germline-derived CDR1 and CDR2 are DFQATT and SNEGSKA (reference sequence). The CDR3 is CSARSSRYRPGYGYTF. CDR3 DNA sequence: TGCAGTGCTAGGTCCTCAAGGTACAGGCCTGGCTATGGCTACACCTTC.

The chain is built from TRBV29-1 and TRBJ2-7; 9 bases align to TRBD1. With 5 bases clipped from V and 3 bases from J, the junction kept 5 bases outside the gene matches. Germline V gives CDR1 SQVTM, CDR2 ANQGSEA. This CDR3 region has 13 residues. The CDR3 is CSVRRDRDYEQYF. DNA for the CDR3: TGCAGCGTTCGGAGGGACAGGGACTACGAGCAGTACTTC.

The gene calls are TRBV11-3 and TRBJ1-1; 8 nucleotides align to TRBD1. This CDR3 has 13 residues. Trimming cost V 4 bases and J 8 bases; bases outside gene matches: 6. Germline V gene data show CDR1 as SGHNT and CDR2 as YENEEA. CDR3 bases: TGTGCCAGCAGCTATACCGGGACAGGAGAAGCTTTCTTT. This sequence encodes CASSYTGTGEAFF.

The chain combines TRBV7-2 with TRBJ1-6, with D possibly TRBD1 on 5 matching bases. Germline assignment: CDR1 SGHTA and CDR2 FQGNSA. The CDR3 consists of 15 residues. V lost 3 bases and J lost 5, with 11 bases in between. CDR3 nucleotides: TGTGCCAGCAGCTTTCTGACAGCTCATAATTCACCCCTCCACTTT. It yields the protein CASSFLTAHNSPLHF.

The chain employs TRBV20-1 and TRBJ1-1; possible D gene TRBD1, 5 bases. Trimming removed 0 bases at V and 8 bases at J, with 13 bases between. The CDR3 contains 13 residues. Germline CDR1 reads DFQATT; CDR2 reads SNEGSKA (reference sequence). The CDR3 nucleotides read TGCAGTGCTAGAGATCTGGGGCAGCCCGAAGCTTTCTTT. Translation gives CSARDLGQPEAFF.

This clonotype was counted only a few times. The V gene is TRBV25-1, the J gene TRBJ1-1; 9 bases are a match to TRBD1. The J segment lost 7 bases and the V segment lost 4 bases, leaving 13 bases of the junction unmatched. There are 16 residues in the CDR3. Germline lookup yields CDR1 MGHDK and CDR2 SYGVNS. Written as DNA, the CDR3 is TGTGCCAGCAGTGCCCTGGGACAGGGAAAAGGTGGTGAAGCTTTCTTT. Protein: CASSALGQGKGGEAFF.

This clonotype was observed at least ten times. This chain uses TRBV20-1 with TRBJ2-2; D is ambiguous. Deletions cut 3 bases from V and 2 bases from J, with 16 bases between. The CDR3 loop spans 16 amino acids. Germline values: CDR1 DFQATT, CDR2 SNEGSKA (reference sequence). The CDR3 loop is CSARQDEAANTGELFF. The CDR3 DNA reads TGCAGTGCTAGGCAGGACGAAGCCGCCAACACCGGGGAGCTGTTTTTT.

This clonotype was observed a few times. This chain joins TRBV29-1 and TRBJ2-7, with a possible D match to TRBD1 (7 bases). V dropped 6 bases and J dropped 2 bases, with 11 bases sitting between them. This CDR3 comprises 12 residues. Germline CDR1 reads SQVTM; CDR2 reads ANQGSEA. The CDR3 reads CSVAGQTYEQYF. CDR3 bases: TGCAGCGTCGCGGGACAGACCTACGAGCAGTACTTC.

This clonotype occurred once. V gene TRBV14 combines with J gene TRBJ1-1; D unclear. The CDR3 covers 13 residues. CDR1 and CDR2 from the germline V gene are SGHDN and FVKESK. Between the trimmed V and J ends, which lost 5 bases and 6 bases, there was a span of 13 bases. CDR3: CASSIVVRAEAFF. The CDR3 DNA reads as TGTGCCAGCAGCATCGTCGTGAGGGCTGAAGCTTTCTTT.

A word on this clonotype: A much larger clone differs by one base, so this may be a read error. The chain combines TRBV29-1 with TRBJ1-1; TRBD1 is a possible D gene (6 bases). Germline CDR1 is SQVTM and CDR2 is ANQGSEA. The germline V and J ends were trimmed by 6 bases and 5 bases, with 16 bases remaining between them. CDR3 length equals 13 residues. The DNA for the CDR3 is TGCAGCGTGGCGGACAGATTGGAAACTGAAGCTTTCTTT. Residues: CSVADRLETEAFF. Filled out from reference TRBV29-1 and TRBJ1-1, the complete variable domain reads SAVISQKPSRDICQRGTSLTIQCQVDSQVTMMFWYRQQPGQSLTLIATANQGSEATYESGFVIDKFPISRPNLTFSTLTVSNMSPEDSSIYLCSVADRLETEAFFGQGTRLTVV.

This clonotype was seen more than once but under ten times. One end of the junction varies from germline; a read error may be responsible. This chain links TRBV5-1 with TRBJ1-1; D gene ambiguous. CDR1 SGHRS and CDR2 YFSETQ come from the germline V gene. The CDR3 extends over 15 amino acids. CDR3 sequence: CASSLMPDMNTVAFF. CDR3 DNA: TGCGCCAGCAGCTTGATGCCAGATATGAACACTGTAGCTTTCTTT.

The chain joins TRBV20-1 to TRBJ2-7, with TRBD2 matching over 13 bases. J gave up 3 bases and V 6 bases, and 5 bases lay outside the gene matches. Germline-derived CDR1 and CDR2 are DFQATT and SNEGSKA (reference sequence). The CDR3 totals 14 residues. In DNA, the CDR3 is TGCAGTGCCATGGGACTAGCGGGATTCTACGAGCAGTACTTC. Translated: CSAMGLAGFYEQYF.

J is TRBJ1-4 and V is TRBV14; D gene ambiguous. CDR3 length equals 12 residues. The germline CDR1 and CDR2 sequences are SGHDN and FVKESK. The V and J ends lost 1 base and 6 bases respectively, with 3 bases between them. The CDR3: CASSQVHEKLFF. The CDR3 DNA is TGTGCCAGCAGCCAAGTGCATGAAAAACTGTTTTTT.

Only a few counts were recorded for this clonotype. The genes are TRBV5-1 and TRBJ2-5; D remains ambiguous. This CDR3 spans 14 amino acids. Germline values: CDR1 SGHRS, CDR2 YFSETQ. V lost 0 bases to trimming and J lost 3 bases, with 9 bases between them. The CDR3 protein is CASSLASGKETQYF. CDR3 in DNA: TGCGCCAGCAGCTTGGCCTCAGGAAAAGAGACCCAGTACTTC.

This chain links TRBV7-9 with TRBJ1-1; tentative D call: TRBD1 (5 bases). This CDR3 spans 11 amino acids. Per the germline V gene, CDR1 is SEHNR and CDR2 is FQNEAQ (reference sequence). The V end lost 4 bases, the J end lost 8 bases, and 8 bases lay between the germline ends. The DNA of the CDR3 is TGTGCCAGCAGCTCGGAGGGGGAAGCTTTCTTT. It encodes CASSSEGEAFF. The whole variable domain, remainder taken from reference TRBV7-9 and TRBJ1-1, is DTGVSQNPRHKITKRGQNVTFRCDPISEHNRLYWYRQTLGQGPEFLTYFQNEAQLEKSRLLSDRFSAERPKGSFSTLEIQRTEQGDSAMYLCASSSEGEAFFGQGTRLTVV.

The chain uses TRBV29-1 and TRBJ1-2; the D gene is possibly TRBD1 (5 bases). CDR3 length: 14 residues. V lost 3 bases and J 2 bases, leaving 13 bases between the germline ends. Germline CDR1 and CDR2: SQVTM and ANQGSEA. The CDR3 DNA follows: TGCAGCGTTGATGTTGCAGACAGCAACTATGGCTACACCTTC. Protein: CSVDVADSNYGYTF. The full variable domain, in which reference TRBV29-1 and TRBJ1-2 provide the parts outside the CDR3, is SAVISQKPSRDICQRGTSLTIQCQVDSQVTMMFWYRQQPGQSLTLIATANQGSEATYESGFVIDKFPISRPNLTFSTLTVSNMSPEDSSIYLCSVDVADSNYGYTFGSGTRLTVV.

This clonotype was counted between two and nine times. This rearrangement joins TRBV20-1 to TRBJ1-1; D may be TRBD1 (5 bases). CDR3 length: 15 amino acids. Looked up from germline, CDR1 is DFQATT and CDR2 is SNEGSKA (reference sequence). The V gene lost 5 bases and the J gene lost 5 bases, with 21 bases spanning the gap. CDR3 sequence (DNA): TGCAGTGCTGGGGAGCGAGGGGATCTTTGGACTGAAGCTTTCTTT. The encoded protein is CSAGERGDLWTEAFF.

The chain links TRBV29-1 to TRBJ1-4; D uncertain. Trimming cost V 4 bases and J 8 bases, with 17 bases left between them. The CDR3 totals 14 residues. Germline CDR1 SQVTM, CDR2 ANQGSEA. In DNA form, the CDR3 reads TGCAGCGTTGGACCACCTGGGCAACAAGAAAAACTGTTTTTT. This gives the protein CSVGPPGQQEKLFF.

This chain connects TRBV5-5 to TRBJ1-1; 7 nucleotides agree with TRBD1. Trimming cost V 6 bases and J 0 bases; bases outside gene matches: 11. Germline V lookup: CDR1 SGHKS, CDR2 YYEKEE (reference sequence). The CDR3 is 16 residues long. The CDR3 sequence is CASKSRGTKLNTEAFF. DNA of the CDR3: TGTGCCAGCAAATCCAGGGGGACAAAACTGAACACTGAAGCTTTCTTT.